One T cell receptor (beta chain) is described in this entry. What this receptor recognizes is not known. It has no much larger one-base neighbor in the sample; base qualities were not kept. Using the deep immunoSEQ assay, TCR CDR3 regions were amplified from genomic DNA by multiplex PCR. For each cell subset, the extracted genomic DNA was distributed evenly across all wells of several immunoSEQ 96-well plates, and each plate served as one replicate. For sorted subsets, each replicate PCR was loaded with roughly 0.2 ug genomic DNA, equivalent to 30,000 or so T cell genomes. Purified libraries were measured with a Qubit 3.0 fluorometer, size-checked on a Bioanalyzer 2100, and measured again with the KAPA Library Quantification kit. A separate single-read 150-cycle Illumina NextSeq 550 flow cell was used to sequence each immunoSEQ 96-well plate. As for the authors' bioinformatics: The immunoSEQ output contained only junctional sequences without quality scores, so filtering could not match that applied to full-length reads. To assign V/J genes and CDR3, sequences were annotated using PyIR, a Python wrapper for IgBLAST v1.9, with IMGT germline references. Any read was removed if the V/J assignment was weak (E-value above 1e-6), the CDR3 was missing, or the read contained stop codons, out-of-frame junctions, or ambiguous translated residues. V3J clonotypes were defined by identical inferred V gene, J gene, and CDR3 amino acid sequence. Percentage overlap between repertoires was computed as shared unique clonotypes divided by the size of the smaller repertoire. RTK rarefaction, the Chao1 estimator, and Recon v2.1 estimates of unobserved clonotypes were used to assess repertoire richness. For all TCRbeta clonotypes obtained by the gDNA method from several donors, generation probabilities were computed with OLGA. Here the immuneACCESS table is served through TCRdb, limited to in-frame sequences with V and J called. Missing clones are a known gap in these copies; in checked studies unresolved V genes cover under half, and the rest lacks a known reason. D and trimming come from the DNA, and the V and J calls and clone size come from that table. Within this sample are some 2,000,000 clones, with 95% of them counted one time only. The ten largest clonotypes hold around 0.13% of the sample.

This sample is part of a study of shared clonotypes between healthy human individuals (TCRdb year 2020). Looking at the study overall: Two women and three men aged 18 to 49 years were included in the cohort. Per donor, three plates each were used for CD4 naive and CD4 memory, two for CD8 naive, and one for CD8 memory. To estimate repertoire size and how much clonotypes are shared between individuals, the study performed deep sequencing of blood TCR repertoires from a handful of healthy adults. To increase sequencing depth and limit assay-specific biases, different laboratories used diverse techniques to prepare libraries and sequence TCR repertoires. Per donor, leukapheresis produced somewhere between about 0.94 and 9.5 billion PBMCs. What the research found in general, with its limitations: Incomplete sequencing was indicated by rarefaction of sorted-subset datasets, despite the large sequencing depth. Naive subsets generally had larger estimated clonotype richness than memory subsets. Sharing across a handful of donors was observed for about 5% of naive CD4, 3% to 3.5% of naive CD8, 2.3% of memory CD4, and around 0.4% of memory CD8 clonotypes. Based on pairwise subsampling, the degree of clonotype sharing among donors was expected to be affected by sequencing depth. Sampling was restricted to blood, and TCR repertoires in tissues likely differ from the TCR repertoires found in blood. Because the study included only a small number of donors, the genetic and exposure-history diversity represented was limited. Compared with non-shared clonotypes, clonotypes shared by all four sorted-subset donors had higher generation probabilities.

Donors were healthy HIV-negative adults with no recently reported acute infections or vaccinations. All donors were Caucasian adults living in Nashville, Tennessee, USA. CD4+ T cells were enriched by magnetic negative selection, after which naive cells were positively selected on CD45RA and the negative fraction was taken as the memory subset. After blood collection by leukapheresis, PBMCs were isolated using Ficoll-Histopaque density gradient centrifugation and then cryopreserved in the vapor phase of liquid nitrogen. Analytical flow cytometry was used to check the purity and quantity of every magnetically sorted T cell population. Genomic DNA was isolated from each sorted fraction and quantified by UV absorbance on a Nanodrop 2000c. This receptor was identified in a young man in good health. The sequencing input was naive CD4+ T cells sorted from blood. The sample's cell subset or site label, in plain terms: CD45RA+ positively selected.

The CDR3 here reads CASSRGGPVQETQYF. The nucleotide sequence reads TGTGCCAGCAGCCGAGGAGGGCCCGTCCAAGAGACCCAGTACTTC. The V gene is TRBV6-5 and the J gene is TRBJ2-5; a tentative D match to TRBD2 spans 6 bases. The CDR3 spans 15 residues, from the cysteine through the phenylalanine. Left in the record is the CDR3 DNA by itself, 45 bases read in frame from the first base. CDR1 and CDR2, looked up from the germline V gene, are MNHEY and SVGAGI. V drops 6 bases and J drops 1 base, leaving 15 bases in between.